The TCR beta chain described here comes from a study of blood T cell repertoires in COVID-19. The V gene's germline CDR1 is SGHTA and CDR2 FQGNSA. The CDR3 length is 15 residues. V trimming: 6 bases; J trimming: 5 bases; junction bases outside the gene matches: 9. Clones were read by immunoSEQ multiplex PCR, and TCRdb kept only the in-frame ones, dropping some. The table shows 150,000 to 200,000 clones, with under 90% occurring only once. This sequence joins TRBV7-2 and TRBJ1-1, with 10 bases lining up with TRBD1. Sequencing input: peripheral blood. This receptor was obtained from a woman of 80 years or more with acute or convalescent COVID-19. CDR3 coding DNA: TGTGCCAGCAGACCAGACAGGGGGCGTGGGACTGAAGCTTTCTTT. It encodes CASRPDRGRGTEAFF.